One sample yielded the 10 T cell receptor beta chains listed below, sequenced in a study of control samples from healthy donors and cancer patients. TCRdb's copy holds only in-frame clones and misses some; the assay was immunoSEQ multiplex PCR. The sample holds 60,000 to 75,000 clones, roughly 87% seen once. The sample comprised PBMCs. The receptors originated from a man aged 55-75 years with colorectal cancer.

The V and J genes are TRBV3-1 (or the pseudogene TRBV3-2) and TRBJ2-7; D remains ambiguous. V lost 4 bases and J lost 3, with 13 bases in between. Germline values: CDR1 LGHDT, CDR2 YNNKEL (reference sequence). CDR3 length: 14 amino acids. The CDR3 coding sequence is TGTGCCAGCAGCCTGCGAATGATCGGCTACGAGCAGTACTTC. It specifies CASSLRMIGYEQYF.

The chain has TRBV24-1 and TRBJ2-3; a possible D gene is TRBD1 (7 bases). Trimming cost V 7 bases and J 2 bases, with 15 bases left between them. CDR3 length: 15 residues. Germline assignment: CDR1 KGHDR and CDR2 SFDVKD. CDR3 amino acids: CATSAQGGTTDTQYF. The CDR3 DNA is TGTGCCACCAGCGCCCAGGGGGGTACCACAGATACGCAGTATTTT.

This chain joins TRBV2 and TRBJ1-1, with D perhaps TRBD1 (6 bases). Germline CDR1 is SNHLY and CDR2 is FYNNEI. Trimming took 4 bases from V and 0 from J, leaving 12 bases between them. The CDR3 sequence is 15 residues long. The CDR3 sequence: CASSVEGQMNTEAFF. DNA of the CDR3: TGTGCCAGCAGTGTTGAAGGACAGATGAACACTGAAGCTTTCTTT.

V gene TRBV5-1 combines with J gene TRBJ2-7, with D tentatively TRBD2 (5 bases). CDR1 SGHRS and CDR2 YFSETQ come from the germline V gene. The CDR3 consists of 15 residues. The V gene lost 4 bases and the J gene lost 3 bases, with 17 bases spanning the gap. In DNA, the CDR3 is TGCGCCAGCAGCCCGACTACCCGCCCCCGCTACGAGCAGTACTTC. It yields the protein CASSPTTRPRYEQYF.

The CDR3 DNA follows: TGTGCCAGCAGTTACTCTCTAGCGGGGGGCAATGAGCAGTTCTTC. This codes for CASSYSLAGGNEQFF. V usage is TRBV6-2 or TRBV6-3 and J usage is TRBJ2-1; 11 bases map to TRBD2. V shed 0 bases and J 6 bases; nucleotides not matched to a gene: 1. The CDR3 is made up of 15 amino acids. The germline V gene has CDR1 MNHEY and CDR2 SVGEGT.

In the case of this clone: One junction end disagrees with the germline gene, perhaps due to a read error. J is TRBJ2-7 and V is TRBV19; weak D call: TRBD1 (5 bases). There are 11 residues in the CDR3. Germline V gene sequence: CDR1 LNHDA, CDR2 SQIVND (reference sequence). The CDR3 spells CASSQGRSHHF. CDR3 DNA sequence: TGTGCCAGTAGTCAGGGTAGGTCACACCACTTC.

The J gene is TRBJ2-7, the V gene TRBV7-9; D possibly corresponds to TRBD2 (6 bases). From germline, CDR1 is SEHNR and CDR2 FQNEAQ (reference sequence). Trimming cost V 5 bases and J 12 bases, with 20 bases left between them. The CDR3 is made up of 13 amino acids. CDR3 DNA: TGTGCCAGCAGCCGCCGGGACTCGACGTTTCTGTACTTC. It codes for CASSRRDSTFLYF. Filled out from reference TRBV7-9 and TRBJ2-7, the complete variable domain reads DTGVSQNPRHKITKRGQNVTFRCDPISEHNRLYWYRQTLGQGPEFLTYFQNEAQLEKSRLLSDRFSAERPKGSFSTLEIQRTEQGDSAMYLCASSRRDSTFLYFGPGTRLTVT.

The chain couples TRBV6-5 to TRBJ2-2; D is possibly TRBD2 (7 bases). V shed 2 bases and J shed 7 bases, with 11 bases lying between them. This CDR3 is built from 14 residues. CDR1 MNHEY and CDR2 SVGAGI come from the germline V gene. CDR3 DNA: TGTGCCAGCAGTTACGGGGGGGCAGGCGGGGAGCTGTTTTTT. It translates to CASSYGGAGGELFF.

The rearrangement uses TRBV30 and TRBJ1-1; D gene uncertain. The CDR3 is made up of 13 amino acids. V was shortened by 0 bases and J by 6 bases, with 11 bases between the two germline ends. Germline CDR1 reads GTSNPN; CDR2 reads SVGIG (reference sequence). The CDR3 DNA sequence: TGTGCCTGGAGTGTACTCCCACAGTCTGAAGCTTTCTTT. Amino acid sequence: CAWSVLPQSEAFF. The whole variable domain, remainder taken from reference TRBV30 and TRBJ1-1, is SQTIHQWPATLVQPVGSPLSLECTVEGTSNPNLYWYRQAAGRGLQLLFYSVGIGQISSEVPQNLSASRPQDRQFILSSKKLLLSDSGFYLCAWSVLPQSEAFFGQGTRLTVV.

The chain combines TRBV30 with TRBJ2-5; TRBD1 matches 7 bases. CDR3 length: 12 amino acids. Germline lookup yields CDR1 GTSNPN and CDR2 SVGIG (reference sequence). The junction had 1 base not matched to a gene; V was cut back by 1 base and J by 5 bases. CDR3 nucleotides: TGTGCCTGGAGTGGAGGGGGCGAGACCCAGTACTTC. This codes for CAWSGGGETQYF.